The source of this T cell receptor (beta chain) is a study of shared clonotypes between healthy human individuals (dated by TCRdb to the early 2020s). A note on the overall study: The cohort comprised a couple of women and three men aged 18 to 49 years. For each donor, CD4 naive and CD4 memory were each given three plates, CD8 naive was given two plates, and CD8 memory was given one plate. Blood TCR repertoires of about 5 healthy adults were deeply sequenced to estimate repertoire size and the extent of clonotype sharing between individuals. Libraries were prepared and TCR repertoires were sequenced by different laboratories using diverse techniques, in order to increase sequencing depth and limit assay-specific biases. Between about 0.85 and 9.5 billion PBMCs per donor were obtained by leukapheresis. What the authors observed across the whole study: The genetic and exposure-history diversity represented was limited by the small number of donors. Incomplete sequencing was indicated by rarefaction of sorted-subset datasets, despite the large sequencing depth. Naive subsets generally had larger estimated clonotype richness than memory subsets. Pairwise subsampling indicated that sequencing depth was expected to affect the degree of clonotype sharing among donors. Sharing across a few donors was observed for 4.5% to 6.5% of naive CD4, over 3% of naive CD8, about 2.5% of memory CD4, and less than 0.45% of memory CD8 clonotypes. Only blood was sampled, and tissue TCR repertoires likely differ from those in blood. Higher generation probabilities were observed for clonotypes shared by all four sorted-subset donors than for non-shared clonotypes.

Taken from the germline V gene, the CDR1 and CDR2 loops are MNHNS and SASEGT. The CDR3, from cysteine to phenylalanine, totals 14 residues. Only the CDR3 DNA is retained, 42 bases long and in frame from the first base. V is trimmed back by 8 bases and J by 8 bases, and the junction contains 8 bases that no gene match accounts for. About this clone: Its antigen specificity is not known. The sample holds no much larger clone one base away, and base qualities are not on file.

Using the deep immunoSEQ assay, TCR CDR3 regions were amplified from genomic DNA by multiplex PCR. Genomic DNA extracted from each cell subset was distributed evenly over all wells of several immunoSEQ 96-well plates, and each plate served as one replicate. For sorted subsets, roughly 200 ng of genomic DNA, equivalent to some 30,000 T cell genomes, went into each replicate PCR. Purified libraries were quantified with a Qubit 3.0 fluorometer, sized on a Bioanalyzer 2100, and re-quantified with the KAPA Library Quantification kit. Every immunoSEQ 96-well plate was sequenced on a dedicated single-read 150-cycle Illumina NextSeq 550 flow cell. The paper's data handling went like this. Because the immunoSEQ output held only junctional sequences and lacked quality scores, the filtering could not match the filtering applied to full-length reads. To assign V/J genes and CDR3, sequences were annotated against IMGT germline references using PyIR, a Python wrapper for IgBLAST v1.9. Any read was removed if the V/J assignment was weak (E-value above 1e-6), the CDR3 was missing, or the read contained stop codons, out-of-frame junctions, or ambiguous translated residues. V3J clonotypes were defined as sequences sharing the same inferred V gene, J gene, and CDR3 amino acid sequence. To compute the percentage overlap between repertoires, the number of shared unique clonotypes was divided by the size of the smaller repertoire. Repertoire richness was assessed with RTK rarefaction, the Chao1 estimator, and Recon v2.1 estimates of unobserved clonotypes. Generation probabilities were computed with OLGA for all TCRbeta clonotypes obtained by the gDNA method from several donors. Drawn from immuneACCESS, this table holds only the in-frame rearrangements with V and J called that TCRdb kept. Clones are partly lost; checked studies trace under half to an unresolved V gene and leave the rest unexplained. The V and J calls and the clone size are those of that table, but D and trimming were determined from the DNA. Recorded for this sample are some 900,000 clones; over 75% of them occurred a single time. Around 1.5% of the sample goes to the ten largest clones.

Donors were healthy HIV-negative adults with no recently reported acute infections or vaccinations. All donors were Caucasian adults living in Nashville, Tennessee, USA. Magnetic negative selection was used to enrich CD4+ T cells, after which naive cells were positively selected on CD45RA and the negative fraction became the memory subset. Blood was obtained by leukapheresis, after which PBMCs were separated by Ficoll-Histopaque density gradient centrifugation and cryopreserved in liquid nitrogen vapor phase. Analytical flow cytometry was used to check the purity and quantity of each magnetically sorted T cell population. Genomic DNA was isolated from every sorted fraction and measured by UV absorbance on a Nanodrop 2000c.

This clonotype originated in a man aged 18 to 35 in good health. This chain joins TRBV6-1 to TRBJ2-1; 11 nucleotides in the junction match TRBD1. Specimen: memory CD4+ T cells sorted from blood. This specimen's cell subset or site label, interpreted: CD45RA-negative fraction. The DNA reads TGTGCCAGCTGGGTCGGACAGGGGGCTGATGAGCAGTTCTTC. Its amino acids are CASWVGQGADEQFF.